Presented here are 21 T cell receptor beta chains from one specimen sequenced in a study of cytomegalovirus exposure and HLA in healthy donors. PCR amplification relied on 60 Vbeta primers (plus 13 Jbeta primers). Libraries were prepared by immunoSEQ multiplex PCR; TCRdb keeps only in-frame clonotypes and omits some of them. The sample lists around 210,000 clones, more than 75% occurring once. Specimen: PBMCs. The receptors derive from a girl aged 2 to 10 in good health and CMV-seronegative.

On this clone itself: Its ends do not fully match the called genes, so a read error is possible. The rearrangement uses TRBV7-9 and TRBJ1-2; D gene ambiguous. The germline V gene encodes CDR1 SEHNR and CDR2 FQNEAQ (reference sequence). The CDR3 has 14 residues. CDR3 region: CASSLVLDYYGYTF. CDR3 bases: TGTGCCAGCAGCTTAGTTCTGGATTACTACGGCTACACCTTC.

The rearrangement links TRBV7-2 to TRBJ2-3; D is uncertain. The V gene's germline CDR1 is SGHTA and CDR2 FQGNSA. V shed 5 bases and J shed 1 base, with 7 bases lying between them. The CDR3 contains 13 residues. The CDR3 spells CASSHSRTDTQYF. CDR3 sequence (DNA): TGTGCCAGCAGCCACAGCCGCACAGATACGCAGTATTTT.

The rearrangement uses TRBV4-1 and TRBJ2-7, with D possibly TRBD1 on 6 matching bases. Trimming pared 0 bases from V and 4 bases from J, leaving 13 bases between. Germline V lookup: CDR1 MGHRA, CDR2 YSYEKL. The CDR3 loop spans 15 amino acids. CDR3: CASSQDDRNYYEQYF. For the CDR3, the DNA is TGCGCCAGCAGCCAAGATGACAGGAACTATTACGAGCAGTACTTC.

The chain recombines TRBV6-4 with TRBJ2-3; 10 nucleotides align to TRBD2. The CDR3 covers 17 residues. CDR1 MRHNA and CDR2 SNTAGT come from the germline V gene. J gave up 1 base and V 0 bases, and 4 bases lay outside the gene matches. CDR3 sequence (DNA): TGTGCCAGCAGTGACTCGAACCTAGCGGGGGGCACAGATACGCAGTATTTT. It codes for CASSDSNLAGGTDTQYF.

This clone has a single count. The genes are TRBV7-9 and TRBJ2-3; TRBD2 aligns across 9 bases. Germline trimming cut 5 bases from V and 2 bases from J; bases unmatched to any gene: 8. The germline V gene encodes CDR1 SEHNR and CDR2 FQNEAQ (reference sequence). The CDR3 spans 16 residues. The CDR3 nucleotides read TGTGCCAGCAGCCCTCGAGCGGGAGGACCCACAGATACGCAGTATTTT. As protein: CASSPRAGGPTDTQYF.

This chain uses TRBV30 with TRBJ2-7; 8 nucleotides line up with TRBD1. This CDR3 has 13 residues. Germline V gene sequence: CDR1 GTSNPN, CDR2 SVGIG (reference sequence). Trimming took 5 bases from V and 2 from J; bases not matched to a gene: 5. The CDR3 DNA is TGTGCCTGGGACCGGGACAGGCCCTACGAGCAGTACTTC. This gives the protein CAWDRDRPYEQYF.

This clone was counted only a few times. This chain connects TRBV11-2 to TRBJ1-5; a possible D gene is TRBD1 (5 bases). V lost 1 base to trimming and J lost 4 bases, with 11 bases between them. The CDR3 consists of 15 residues. CDR1 is SGHAT and CDR2 is FQNNGV in the germline V gene. CDR3 coding DNA: TGTGCCAGCAGCTTAGTCCCCGACAGAAATCAGCCCCAGCATTTT. Its translation is CASSLVPDRNQPQHF.

The V gene is TRBV6-4, the J gene TRBJ2-1, with 14 bases matching TRBD2. The V and J ends lost 3 bases and 8 bases, in that order; junction bases with no gene match: 3. Per germline, CDR1 MRHNA and CDR2 SNTAGT. The CDR3 has 15 residues. CDR3 loop: CASSDGTSGSDEQFF. The CDR3 DNA sequence: TGTGCCAGCAGTGATGGGACTAGCGGGAGTGATGAGCAGTTCTTC.

The rearrangement links TRBV6-6 to TRBJ1-5; 10 bases are a match to TRBD1. The CDR3 extends over 15 amino acids. Germline V gives CDR1 MNHNY, CDR2 SVGAGI (reference sequence). Unmatched junction bases numbered 7, after V lost 6 bases and J lost 5 bases. The CDR3 region is CASRQGQGGHQPQHF. DNA of the CDR3: TGTGCCAGCAGACAAGGACAGGGGGGGCATCAGCCCCAGCATTTT.

A single count supports this clone. This chain uses TRBV11-2 with TRBJ1-2; the D gene is possibly TRBD1 (5 bases). CDR1 is SGHAT and CDR2 is FQNNGV in the germline V gene. V was pared by 5 bases and J by 4 bases, with 14 bases between. The CDR3 length is 14 residues. The CDR3 region has the DNA TGTGCCAGCAGCGCCCTCGGGGGATCCTATGGCTACACCTTC. It is translated as CASSALGGSYGYTF.

CDR3 DNA sequence: TGTGCCAGCAGCCTAACACCGGGACAGGGGGCGGGCAATCAGCCCCAGCATTTT. It is translated as CASSLTPGQGAGNQPQHF. The chain combines TRBV11-3 with TRBJ1-5; 12 nucleotides match TRBD1. CDR1 is SGHNT, CDR2 YENEEA, per germline. V trimming: 5 bases; J trimming: 2 bases; junction bases outside the gene matches: 10. This CDR3 contains 18 residues. Looking up the rest from reference TRBV11-3 and TRBJ1-5 gives the full variable domain: EAGVVQSPRYKIIEKKQPVAFWCNPISGHNTLYWYLQNLGQGPELLIRYENEEAVDDSQLPKDRFSAERLKGVDSTLKIQPAELGDSAVYLCASSLTPGQGAGNQPQHFGDGTRLSIL.

V and J are TRBV5-4 and TRBJ2-7; 15 positions agree with TRBD2. The V gene end was trimmed by 2 bases and the J gene end by 6 bases; junction bases not matched to a gene: 3. Germline assignment: CDR1 SGHNT and CDR2 YYREEE (reference sequence). The CDR3 is 15 residues long. CDR3 residues: CASSLPGLAGGEQYF. The DNA of the CDR3 is TGTGCCAGCAGCTTACCGGGACTAGCGGGAGGCGAGCAGTACTTC.

This clone was seen a few times. V is TRBV7-7 and J is TRBJ2-2; a weak D match, TRBD1 (6 bases). CDR1 is SSHAT and CDR2 is FNYEAQ in the germline V gene (reference sequence). V gave up 4 bases and J gave up 1 base, with 13 bases separating them. The CDR3 extends over 16 amino acids. The CDR3 spells CASSSPTGKNTGELFF. The CDR3 DNA is TGTGCCAGCAGCTCGCCGACAGGAAAGAACACCGGGGAGCTGTTTTTT. Supplemented by reference TRBV7-7 and TRBJ2-2, the full variable domain reads GAGVSQSPRYKVTKRGQDVTLRCDPISSHATLYWYQQALGQGPEFLTYFNYEAQPDKSGLPSDRFSAERPEGSISTLTIQRTEQRDSAMYRCASSSPTGKNTGELFFGEGSRLTVL.

The genes are TRBV5-1 and TRBJ2-5, with TRBD2 as a possible D gene (5 bases). The germline gives CDR1 SGHRS, CDR2 YFSETQ. V was clipped by 0 bases and J by 5 bases, with 8 bases between them. The CDR3 consists of 13 residues. The CDR3 reads CASSLGEWETQYF. Written as DNA, the CDR3 is TGCGCCAGCAGCTTGGGGGAGTGGGAGACCCAGTACTTC.

The table lists this clone with a few counts. V gene TRBV6-7 combines with J gene TRBJ2-3, with D possibly matching TRBD2 (7 bases). TRBV6-7 is an ORF, and what it does is uncertain. Trimming shortened V by 0 bases and J by 3 bases, and 16 bases separated the two germline ends. The CDR3 consists of 17 residues. The CDR3 protein is CASSYSKGGNGTDTQYF. The CDR3 DNA is TGTGCCAGCAGTTACTCGAAGGGGGGGAACGGGACAGATACGCAGTATTTT.

The chain couples TRBV7-6 to TRBJ1-1, with D possibly matching TRBD1 (5 bases). CDR3 size: 14 residues. Germline V CDR1 and CDR2: SGHVS, FNYEAQ. V gave up 5 bases and J gave up 3 bases, with 13 bases separating them. The CDR3 DNA reads TGTGCCAGCAGCGATCCTGGAGGGGACACTGAAGCTTTCTTT. Its translation is CASSDPGGDTEAFF. Filled out from reference TRBV7-6 and TRBJ1-1, the complete variable domain reads GAGVSQSPRYKVTKRGQDVALRCDPISGHVSLYWYRQALGQGPEFLTYFNYEAQQDKSGLPNDRFSAERPEGSISTLTIQRTEQRDSAMYRCASSDPGGDTEAFFGQGTRLTVV.

This rearrangement joins TRBV5-1 to TRBJ2-7, with a tentative D call TRBD1 (5 bases). The CDR3 consists of 15 residues. Germline V gives CDR1 SGHRS, CDR2 YFSETQ. Trimming left V 9 bases short and J 0 bases short, with 19 bases between. The CDR3 DNA reads as TGCGCCAAAGGCCGACAGAACCCCCTCTCCTACGAGCAGTACTTC. Translated, it gives CAKGRQNPLSYEQYF.

This chain uses TRBV9 with TRBJ1-2; a possible D gene is TRBD1 (6 bases). V dropped 1 base and J dropped 5 bases, with 21 bases sitting between them. There are 17 residues in the CDR3. Germline values: CDR1 SGDLS, CDR2 YYNGEE. The CDR3 DNA reads TGTGCCAGCAGCGTAAATCTCGGGAGGACAGAATATTATGGCTACACCTTC. Residues: CASSVNLGRTEYYGYTF.

The rearrangement uses TRBV29-1 and TRBJ2-7, with 7 bases identical to TRBD2. CDR1 and CDR2 (germline): SQVTM, ANQGSEA. The length of the CDR3 is 12 residues. V gave up 4 bases and J gave up 4 bases; unmatched junction bases: 4. CDR3 bases: TGCAGCGTTGGGGAGGGATGGTACGAGCAGTACTTC. Protein: CSVGEGWYEQYF.

The rearrangement joins TRBV7-2 to TRBJ2-3, with D possibly being TRBD1 (5 bases). The CDR3 has 15 residues. Germline-derived CDR1 and CDR2 are SGHTA and FQGNSA. The ends were cut back, 2 bases at V and 4 bases at J, with 13 bases in the middle. CDR3 DNA: TGTGCCAGCAGCTTAACCAGGGTCCGGGCAGATACGCAGTATTTT. Amino acid sequence: CASSLTRVRADTQYF.

This chain links TRBV6-5 with TRBJ2-1; TRBD1 matches at 10 bases. Germline CDR1 is MNHEY and CDR2 is SVGAGI. This CDR3 is built from 16 residues. V lost 0 bases and J lost 6; bases outside the gene matches: 5. CDR3 bases: TGTGCCAGCAGTTACTCCCGGGACAGGGGCCTCAATGAGCAGTTCTTC. Amino acid sequence: CASSYSRDRGLNEQFF.